Listed below are T cell receptor beta chains from one sample, sequenced in a study of OX40 agonist ivuxolimab in advanced cancers. Sequencing was performed with immunoSEQ multiplex PCR; in TCRdb, only in-frame clones are kept and a portion is missing. The sample consists of over 70,000 clones, 60% to 80% of them appearing once. Sample: CD4+ or CD8+ T cells sorted from blood, taken in a trial of the OX40 agonist ivuxolimab. These receptors were taken from an adult with an advanced solid tumor such as melanoma, head and neck, liver or kidney cancer. The CDR3 runs from the conserved cysteine through the conserved F or W. A D gene is named only where the DNA matches it firmly. Only some rows state a clone size, as once, few, many or a class for expanded clones.

j_gene: TRBJ1-5
abundance: once
d_gene: -
v_gene: TRBV7-8
CDR3aa: CASSLNQPQHF
CDR3nt: TGTGCCAGCAGCCTAAATCAGCCCCAGCATTTT

j_gene: TRBJ2-3
abundance: once
d_gene: -
v_gene: TRBV5-5
CDR3aa: CASSLGVSGGTDTQYF
CDR3nt: TGTGCCAGCAGCTTGGGTGTCTCCGGGGGCACAGATACGCAGTATTTT

j_gene: TRBJ1-2
abundance: -
d_gene: -
v_gene: TRBV14
CDR3aa: CASSPDRLNYGYTF
CDR3nt: TGTGCCAGCAGCCCGGACAGACTAAACTATGGCTACACCTTC

j_gene: TRBJ2-7
abundance: -
d_gene: -
v_gene: TRBV18
CDR3aa: CASTQNYEQYF
CDR3nt: TGTGCCAGCACTCAGAACTACGAGCAGTACTTC

j_gene: TRBJ1-1
abundance: -
d_gene: TRBD1
v_gene: TRBV4-2
CDR3aa: CASRSGQGADTEAFF
CDR3nt: TGTGCCAGCCGCTCGGGACAGGGGGCTGACACTGAAGCTTTCTTT

j_gene: TRBJ1-1
abundance: -
d_gene: -
v_gene: TRBV5-4
CDR3aa: CASSDPPGTEAFF
CDR3nt: TGTGCCAGCAGCGACCCCCCGGGTACTGAAGCTTTCTTT

j_gene: TRBJ2-1
abundance: -
d_gene: -
v_gene: TRBV28
CDR3aa: CASSSGSFFDEQFF
CDR3nt: TGTGCCAGCAGTTCAGGGTCCTTTTTTGATGAGCAGTTCTTC

j_gene: TRBJ1-5
abundance: -
d_gene: TRBD1
v_gene: TRBV4-2
CDR3aa: CASSQDWDRGFQPQHF
CDR3nt: TGTGCCAGCAGCCAAGATTGGGACAGGGGGTTTCAGCCCCAGCATTTT

j_gene: TRBJ1-5
abundance: -
d_gene: -
v_gene: TRBV7-2
CDR3aa: CASSLGPNNQPQHF
CDR3nt: TGTGCCAGCAGCTTAGGTCCCAACAATCAGCCCCAGCATTTT

j_gene: TRBJ1-2
abundance: few
d_gene: -
v_gene: TRBV6-5
CDR3aa: CASSSPQVPRGGYTF
CDR3nt: TGTGCCAGCAGTTCCCCACAGGTCCCCCGGGGGGGCTACACCTTC

j_gene: TRBJ1-1
abundance: -
d_gene: -
v_gene: TRBV28
CDR3aa: CASSLWSGRTEAFF
CDR3nt: TGTGCCAGCAGTTTGTGGAGTGGCCGGACTGAAGCTTTCTTT

j_gene: TRBJ2-3
abundance: -
d_gene: TRBD2
v_gene: TRBV5-1
CDR3aa: CASSLAPSGYSTDTQYF
CDR3nt: TGCGCCAGCAGCTTGGCCCCTAGCGGTTATAGCACAGATACGCAGTATTTT

j_gene: TRBJ2-1
abundance: -
d_gene: -
v_gene: TRBV10-3
CDR3aa: CAISESNSNEQFF
CDR3nt: TGTGCCATCAGTGAGTCGAACAGCAATGAGCAGTTCTTC

j_gene: TRBJ1-2
abundance: -
d_gene: -
v_gene: TRBV6-5
CDR3aa: CASTPRGGSYGYTF
CDR3nt: TGTGCCAGCACCCCACGCGGGGGTAGCTATGGCTACACCTTC

j_gene: TRBJ2-1
abundance: once
d_gene: TRBD1
v_gene: TRBV7-6
CDR3aa: CASSLAPGTGSSREQFF
CDR3nt: TGTGCCAGCAGCTTAGCCCCCGGGACAGGGTCATCAAGAGAGCAGTTCTTC

j_gene: TRBJ1-6
abundance: -
d_gene: -
v_gene: TRBV14
CDR3aa: CASSQGSHSPLHF
CDR3nt: TGTGCCAGCAGCCAAGGTTCCCATTCACCCCTCCACTTT

j_gene: TRBJ1-3
abundance: -
d_gene: -
v_gene: TRBV18
CDR3aa: CASSPAISGNTIYF
CDR3nt: TGTGCCAGCTCACCCGCCATCTCTGGAAACACCATATATTTT

j_gene: TRBJ2-1
abundance: -
d_gene: TRBD2
v_gene: TRBV7-8
CDR3aa: CASSFGGGAAYNEQFF
CDR3nt: TGTGCCAGCAGCTTTGGCGGGGGGGCCGCCTACAATGAGCAGTTCTTC

j_gene: TRBJ1-6
abundance: -
d_gene: -
v_gene: TRBV2
CDR3aa: CASSDLLVSHF
CDR3nt: TGTGCCAGCAGTGATCTCCTGGTGTCTCACTTT

j_gene: TRBJ1-3
abundance: -
d_gene: TRBD1
v_gene: TRBV28
CDR3aa: CATLGRGQGGGNTIYF
CDR3nt: TGTGCCACTCTCGGACGCGGACAGGGGGGAGGAAACACCATATATTTT

j_gene: TRBJ2-3
abundance: -
d_gene: -
v_gene: TRBV12-5
CDR3aa: CASGLTLTHDTQYF
CDR3nt: TGTGCTAGTGGTTTGACCCTGACCCATGATACGCAGTATTTT

j_gene: TRBJ2-1
abundance: -
d_gene: -
v_gene: TRBV5-4
CDR3aa: CASTGAGAFYNEQFF
CDR3nt: TGTGCCAGCACCGGGGCGGGGGCGTTCTACAATGAGCAGTTCTTC

j_gene: TRBJ2-2
abundance: -
d_gene: -
v_gene: TRBV19
CDR3aa: CASSLGQYTGELFF
CDR3nt: TGTGCCAGTAGTTTAGGGCAGTACACCGGGGAGCTGTTTTTT

j_gene: TRBJ2-7
abundance: -
d_gene: -
v_gene: TRBV6-6
CDR3aa: CASSYAKGMGEQYF
CDR3nt: TGTGCCAGCAGTTATGCTAAGGGGATGGGTGAGCAGTACTTC

j_gene: TRBJ2-4
abundance: -
d_gene: -
v_gene: TRBV2
CDR3aa: CASSDPSFGKNIQYF
CDR3nt: TGTGCCAGCAGTGACCCTAGCTTTGGCAAAAACATTCAGTACTTC

j_gene: TRBJ1-4
abundance: many
d_gene: -
v_gene: TRBV5-5
CDR3aa: CASSRVANEKLFF
CDR3nt: TGTGCCAGCAGCCGGGTGGCTAATGAAAAACTGTTTTTT

j_gene: TRBJ2-3
abundance: -
d_gene: TRBD1
v_gene: TRBV10-1
CDR3aa: CASSGTGGWEFTDTQYF
CDR3nt: TGCGCCAGCAGCGGGACAGGGGGATGGGAATTCACAGATACGCAGTATTTT

j_gene: TRBJ2-5
abundance: few
d_gene: -
v_gene: TRBV7-9
CDR3aa: CASSSRGPETQYF
CDR3nt: TGTGCCAGCAGCTCGAGAGGGCCAGAGACCCAGTACTTC

j_gene: TRBJ2-1
abundance: -
d_gene: TRBD2
v_gene: TRBV19
CDR3aa: CASSTRLAGYNEQFF
CDR3nt: TGTGCCAGTAGTACCCGACTAGCGGGCTACAATGAGCAGTTCTTC

j_gene: TRBJ2-5
abundance: -
d_gene: TRBD2
v_gene: TRBV29-1
CDR3aa: CSVAAGGQETQYF
CDR3nt: TGCAGCGTTGCGGCGGGGGGTCAAGAGACCCAGTACTTC

j_gene: TRBJ1-3
abundance: -
d_gene: TRBD1
v_gene: TRBV6-1
CDR3aa: CASRRGTGKNTIYF
CDR3nt: TGTGCCAGCAGGAGGGGGACAGGGAAAAACACCATATATTTT

j_gene: TRBJ1-5
abundance: few
d_gene: TRBD1
v_gene: TRBV27
CDR3aa: CASSQTGAGQPQHF
CDR3nt: TGTGCCAGCAGTCAGACAGGGGCCGGCCAGCCCCAGCATTTT

j_gene: TRBJ1-4
abundance: -
d_gene: -
v_gene: TRBV7-2
CDR3aa: CASSLGGVGEKLFF
CDR3nt: TGCGCCAGCAGCTTAGGTGGGGTTGGTGAAAAACTGTTTTTT

j_gene: TRBJ2-1
abundance: -
d_gene: TRBD1
v_gene: TRBV7-3
CDR3aa: CASSLQGASNEQFF
CDR3nt: TGTGCCAGCAGCTTACAGGGGGCAAGCAATGAGCAGTTCTTC

j_gene: TRBJ1-2
abundance: -
d_gene: TRBD1
v_gene: TRBV29-1
CDR3aa: CSVTGVDGYTF
CDR3nt: TGCAGCGTCACAGGGGTTGATGGCTACACCTTC

j_gene: TRBJ2-7
abundance: -
d_gene: -
v_gene: TRBV6-5
CDR3aa: CASSRKTGYEQYF
CDR3nt: TGTGCCAGCAGCAGAAAAACAGGGTACGAGCAGTACTTC

j_gene: TRBJ2-7
abundance: -
d_gene: TRBD1
v_gene: TRBV7-2
CDR3aa: CASSSPRGQGSYEQYF
CDR3nt: TGTGCCAGCAGCTCCCCTAGGGGACAGGGTTCGTACGAGCAGTACTTC

j_gene: TRBJ2-7
abundance: few
d_gene: -
v_gene: TRBV7-2
CDR3aa: CASSLAGGQNYEQYF
CDR3nt: TGTGCCAGCAGCTTAGCGGGGGGACAGAACTACGAGCAGTACTTC

j_gene: TRBJ2-3
abundance: -
d_gene: TRBD2
v_gene: TRBV23-1
CDR3aa: CASSLGLAGSTDTQYF
CDR3nt: TGCGCCAGCAGTCTCGGACTAGCGGGGAGCACAGATACGCAGTATTTT

j_gene: TRBJ1-3
abundance: -
d_gene: -
v_gene: TRBV28
CDR3aa: CASFFGNGNTIYF
CDR3nt: -

j_gene: TRBJ2-5
abundance: -
d_gene: -
v_gene: TRBV5-6
CDR3aa: CASSLVGGQETQYF
CDR3nt: TGTGCCAGCAGCTTGGTAGGGGGCCAAGAGACCCAGTACTTC

j_gene: TRBJ1-1
abundance: many
d_gene: -
v_gene: TRBV21-1
CDR3aa: CASNSAGRENTEAFF
CDR3nt: TGTGCCAGCAACTCAGCGGGCAGGGAGAACACTGAAGCTTTCTTT

j_gene: TRBJ1-3
abundance: -
d_gene: TRBD1
v_gene: TRBV7-9
CDR3aa: CASSAGQGRAGNTIYF
CDR3nt: TGTGCCAGCAGCGCGGGACAGGGGAGGGCTGGAAACACCATATATTTT

j_gene: TRBJ2-7
abundance: -
d_gene: TRBD2
v_gene: TRBV2
CDR3aa: CASRWERTSGRGEQYF
CDR3nt: TGTGCCAGCAGATGGGAGCGGACTAGCGGGAGGGGCGAGCAGTACTTC

j_gene: TRBJ2-3
abundance: few
d_gene: TRBD2
v_gene: TRBV27
CDR3aa: CASSSRTSWTDTQYF
CDR3nt: TGTGCCAGCAGTTCGAGGACTAGTTGGACAGATACGCAGTATTTT